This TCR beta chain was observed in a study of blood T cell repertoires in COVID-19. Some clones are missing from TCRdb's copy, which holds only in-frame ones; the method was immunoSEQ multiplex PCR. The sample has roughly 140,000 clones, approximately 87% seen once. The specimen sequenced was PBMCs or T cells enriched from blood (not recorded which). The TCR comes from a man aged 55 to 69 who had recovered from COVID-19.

The DNA for the CDR3 is TGTGCCAGCTCAACCAAACAGGGGGCCGAAACTGAAGCTTTCTTT. Protein sequence: CASSTKQGAETEAFF. The chain employs TRBV18 and TRBJ1-1, with 9 nucleotides matching TRBD1. The CDR3 has 15 amino acids. V was pared by 5 bases and J by 5 bases, with 9 bases of the junction left unmatched. In germline, CDR1 is KGHSH, CDR2 LQKENI.